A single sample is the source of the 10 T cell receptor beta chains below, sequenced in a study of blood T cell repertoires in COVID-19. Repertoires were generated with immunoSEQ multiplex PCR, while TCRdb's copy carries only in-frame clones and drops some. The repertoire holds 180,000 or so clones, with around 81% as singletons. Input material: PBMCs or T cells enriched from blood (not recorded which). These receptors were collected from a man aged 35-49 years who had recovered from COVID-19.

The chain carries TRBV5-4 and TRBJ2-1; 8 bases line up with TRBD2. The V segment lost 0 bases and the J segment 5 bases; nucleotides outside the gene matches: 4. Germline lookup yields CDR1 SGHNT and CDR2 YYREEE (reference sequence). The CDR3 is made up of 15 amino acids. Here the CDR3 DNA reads TGTGCCAGCAGCTTGGTAGGGACTAGTCACAATGAGCAGTTCTTC. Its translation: CASSLVGTSHNEQFF.

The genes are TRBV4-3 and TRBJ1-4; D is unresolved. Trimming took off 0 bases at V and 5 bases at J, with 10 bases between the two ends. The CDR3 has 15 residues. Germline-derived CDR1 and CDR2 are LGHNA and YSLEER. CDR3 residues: CASSQDDGWNEKLFF. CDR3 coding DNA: TGCGCCAGCAGCCAAGACGATGGCTGGAATGAAAAACTGTTTTTT.

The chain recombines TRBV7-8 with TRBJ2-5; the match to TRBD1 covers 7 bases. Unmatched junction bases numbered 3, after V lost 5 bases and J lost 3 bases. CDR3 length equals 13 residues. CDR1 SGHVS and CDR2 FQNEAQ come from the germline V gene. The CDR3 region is CASSPGQKETQYF. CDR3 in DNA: TGTGCCAGCAGCCCGGGACAGAAAGAGACCCAGTACTTC.

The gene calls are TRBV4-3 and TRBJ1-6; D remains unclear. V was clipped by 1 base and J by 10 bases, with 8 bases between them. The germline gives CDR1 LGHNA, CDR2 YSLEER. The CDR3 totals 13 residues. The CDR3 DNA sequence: TGCGCCAGCAGCCAAGTTACAGAATCACCCCTCCACTTT. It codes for CASSQVTESPLHF.

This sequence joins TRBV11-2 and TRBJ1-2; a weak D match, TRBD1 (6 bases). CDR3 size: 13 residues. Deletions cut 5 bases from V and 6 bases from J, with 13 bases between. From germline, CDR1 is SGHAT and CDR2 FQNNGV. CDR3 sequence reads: CASSPTGYDGYTF. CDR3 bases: TGTGCCAGCAGCCCCACAGGGTACGATGGCTACACCTTC.

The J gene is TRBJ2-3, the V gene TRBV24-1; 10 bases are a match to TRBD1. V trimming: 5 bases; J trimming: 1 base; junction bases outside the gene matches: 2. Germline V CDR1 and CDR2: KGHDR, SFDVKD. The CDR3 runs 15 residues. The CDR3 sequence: CATSVGTGGTDTQYF. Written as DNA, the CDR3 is TGTGCCACCAGTGTAGGGACAGGGGGCACAGATACGCAGTATTTT.

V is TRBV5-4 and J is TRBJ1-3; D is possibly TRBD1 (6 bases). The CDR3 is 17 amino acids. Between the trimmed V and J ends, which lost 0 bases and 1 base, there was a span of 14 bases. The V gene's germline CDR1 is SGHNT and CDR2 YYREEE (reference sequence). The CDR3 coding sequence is TGTGCCAGCAGCTTGGGACAGGACCGTTCTTCTGGAAACACCATATATTTT. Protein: CASSLGQDRSSGNTIYF.

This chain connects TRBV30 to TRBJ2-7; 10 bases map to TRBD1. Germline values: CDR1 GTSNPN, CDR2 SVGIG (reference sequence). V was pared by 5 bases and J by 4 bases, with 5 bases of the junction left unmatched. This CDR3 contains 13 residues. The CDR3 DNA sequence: TGTGCCTGGGTGGGACAGGGGAGGTACGAGCAGTACTTC. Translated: CAWVGQGRYEQYF.

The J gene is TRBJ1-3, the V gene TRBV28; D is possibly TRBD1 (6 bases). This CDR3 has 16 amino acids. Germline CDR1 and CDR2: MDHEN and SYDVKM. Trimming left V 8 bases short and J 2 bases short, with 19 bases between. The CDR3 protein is CASGRATGMAGNTIYF. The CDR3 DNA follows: TGTGCCAGCGGTCGAGCAACAGGGATGGCTGGAAACACCATATATTTT.

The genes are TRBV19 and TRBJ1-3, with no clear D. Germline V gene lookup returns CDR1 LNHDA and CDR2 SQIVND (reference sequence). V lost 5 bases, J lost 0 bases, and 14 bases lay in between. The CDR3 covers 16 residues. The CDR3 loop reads CASSPAEGSSGNTIYF. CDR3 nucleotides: TGTGCCAGTAGTCCCGCGGAGGGAAGCTCTGGAAACACCATATATTTT.